This TCR beta chain was recorded in a study of blood T cell repertoires in COVID-19. Across the study: Nucleic acid was either cDNA or gDNA, and it came from T cells, B-cell-depleted T cells, or PBMCs.

TCRdb's copy holds only in-frame clones and misses some; the assay was immunoSEQ multiplex PCR. The table records roughly 170,000 clones, more than 65% of them present only once. Germline values: CDR1 MNHNS, CDR2 SASEGT. The junction had 10 bases not matched to a gene; V was cut back by 2 bases and J by 13 bases. CDR3 length: 15 amino acids. Seattle enrolled patients during active infection and tracked them longitudinally. This TCR came from a woman aged 55-70 years with COVID-19, enrolled during active disease. This sequence joins TRBV6-1 and TRBJ2-5; 13 bases fit TRBD2. Material: peripheral blood. The chain's CDR3 is CASSETRTSGGGRYF. The CDR3 DNA reads as TGTGCCAGCAGTGAAACGCGGACTAGCGGGGGTGGTCGGTACTTC.